This TCR beta chain was observed in a study of T cell responses to AZD1222 COVID-19 vaccine. Overall study context: Pooled samples include second doses given at about 4 or 12 weeks. The study, taken as a whole, reports: Spike-specific TCRs gained breadth and depth after people received two AZD1222 doses.

Sequencing used immunoSEQ multiplex PCR; TCRdb keeps in-frame clones, though not all of them. The table shows about 110,000 clones, with 80% to 90% occurring only once. In this sample, this clone is large. The antigen remains unidentified. With 1 base removed from V and 3 bases from J, the gap between germline ends came to 13 bases. The CDR3 runs 15 residues. Germline lookup yields CDR1 SEHNR and CDR2 FQNEAQ (reference sequence). Material: peripheral blood, obtained on day 0 of AZD1222 vaccination. The V call is TRBV7-9, the J call TRBJ2-7; D may correspond to TRBD1 or TRBD2 (5 bases each). The TCR was taken from an adult in good health. The CDR3 protein is CASSLGGTAFYEQYF. CDR3 coding DNA: TGTGCCAGCAGCTTAGGTGGGACGGCATTCTACGAGCAGTACTTC.